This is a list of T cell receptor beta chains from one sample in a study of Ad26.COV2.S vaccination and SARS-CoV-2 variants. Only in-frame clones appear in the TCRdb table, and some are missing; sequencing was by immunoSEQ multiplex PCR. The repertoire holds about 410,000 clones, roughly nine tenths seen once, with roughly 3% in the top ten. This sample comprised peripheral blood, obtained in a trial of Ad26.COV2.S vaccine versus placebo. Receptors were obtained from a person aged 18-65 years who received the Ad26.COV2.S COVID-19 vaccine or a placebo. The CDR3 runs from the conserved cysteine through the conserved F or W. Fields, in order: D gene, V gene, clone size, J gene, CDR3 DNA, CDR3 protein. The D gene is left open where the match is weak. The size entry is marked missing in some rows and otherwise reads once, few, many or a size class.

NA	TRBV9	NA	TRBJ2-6	TGTGCCAGCAGCGTAGTAGACTCCACCCGAGGGCTTTACTCTGGGGCCAACGTCCTGACTTTC	CASSVVDSTRGLYSGANVLTF
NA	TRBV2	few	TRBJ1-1	TGTGCCAGCAGTGGACAGAACACTGAAGCTTTCTTT	CASSGQNTEAFF
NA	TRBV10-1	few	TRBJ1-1	TGCGCCAGCAGAGCAGGGGTGGACACTGAAGCTTTCTTT	CASRAGVDTEAFF
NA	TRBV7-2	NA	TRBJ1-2	TGTGCCAGCAGCTTAGCGCGCGCCGAACGCATAGGCTACACCTTC	CASSLARAERIGYTF
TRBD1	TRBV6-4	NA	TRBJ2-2	TGTGCCAGCAGTGACTCTTTTCTACGGGACAGGAACACCGGGGAGCTGTTTTTT	CASSDSFLRDRNTGELFF
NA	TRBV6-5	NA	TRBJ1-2	TGTGCCAGCAGAACGATTCAGGGGATGTATAGTGGCTACACCTTC	CASRTIQGMYSGYTF
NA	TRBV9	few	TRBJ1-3	TGTGCCAGCAGCGTAGGAGGGACATGGAACTCTGGAAACACCATATATTTT	CASSVGGTWNSGNTIYF
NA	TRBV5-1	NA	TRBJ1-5	TGCGCCAGCAGCCAAAAATTGGCCGTGGATGATCAGCCCCAGCATTTT	CASSQKLAVDDQPQHF
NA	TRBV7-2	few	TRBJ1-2	TGTGCCAGCAGCCAGGCCGGGGTCTATGGCTACACCTTC	CASSQAGVYGYTF
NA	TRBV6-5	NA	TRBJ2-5	TGTGCCAGCACAAGGGACTCGGGGGTAGAGACCCAGTACTTC	CASTRDSGVETQYF
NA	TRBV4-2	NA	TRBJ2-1	TGTGCCAGCAGCCAAGAGGATCGCAGCTACAATGAGCAGTTCTTC	CASSQEDRSYNEQFF
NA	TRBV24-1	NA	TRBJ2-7	TGTGCCACCAGTGATCCACAGGGTGGGAACTACGAGCAGTACTTC	CATSDPQGGNYEQYF
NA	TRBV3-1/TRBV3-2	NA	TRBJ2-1	TGTGCCAGCAGCCAAGATAGACAGTCCAATGAGCAGTTCTTC	CASSQDRQSNEQFF
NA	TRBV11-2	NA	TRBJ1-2	TGTGCCAGCAGCCGCCTGAAGGGGCCTAAAGACTATGGCTACACCTTC	CASSRLKGPKDYGYTF
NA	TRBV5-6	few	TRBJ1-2	TGTGCCAGCAGCTTGTTCGAAACAGCTAACTATGGCTACACCTTC	CASSLFETANYGYTF
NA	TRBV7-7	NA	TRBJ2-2	TGTGCTAGCAGCTTAGACCCTGGCGGGGAGCTGTTTTTT	CASSLDPGGELFF
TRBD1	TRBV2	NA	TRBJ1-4	TGTGCCAGCACCTCGGACAGGATTAATGAAAAACTGTTTTTT	CASTSDRINEKLFF
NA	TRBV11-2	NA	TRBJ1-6	TGTGCCAGCAGCTTAGATCCGGCTTCATCACCCCTCCACTTT	CASSLDPASSPLHF
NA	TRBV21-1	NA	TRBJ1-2	TGTGCCAGCAGCAAAGATTCTCGGGTAAAGCACTATGGCTACACCTTC	CASSKDSRVKHYGYTF
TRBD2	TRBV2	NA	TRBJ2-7	TGTGCCAGCAGCAAGGGACTAGCGAACTACGAGCAGTACTTC	CASSKGLANYEQYF
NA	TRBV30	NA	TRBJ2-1	TGTGCCTGGGCGAATGGACAGCTAACATGGAATGAGCAGTTCTTC	CAWANGQLTWNEQFF
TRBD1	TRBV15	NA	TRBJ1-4	TGTGCCACAAAACCGCTCTCGGGATACAGGGGCGATGAAAAACTGTTTTTT	CATKPLSGYRGDEKLFF
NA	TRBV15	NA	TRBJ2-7	TGTGCCACCAGCAGAGGGGGGGACCCCTACGAGCAGTACTTC	CATSRGGDPYEQYF
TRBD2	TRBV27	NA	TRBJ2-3	TGTGCCAGCAGTTTAGTTGGCGGGGGGGCTCCAACAGATACGCAGTATTTT	CASSLVGGGAPTDTQYF
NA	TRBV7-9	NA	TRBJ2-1	TGTGCCAGCAGCTACGAGACGGTTGACAATGAGCAGTTCTTC	CASSYETVDNEQFF
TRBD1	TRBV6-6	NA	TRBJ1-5	TGTGCCAGCAGTTCCCGGGACAGGGTGAGCAATCAGCCCCAGCATTTT	CASSSRDRVSNQPQHF
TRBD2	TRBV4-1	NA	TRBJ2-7	TGCGCCAGCAGCCAAGAACATAGCGGGGGGGACGAGCAGTACTTC	CASSQEHSGGDEQYF
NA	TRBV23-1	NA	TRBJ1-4	TGCGCCAGCAGTCAACAGGGACGGCCTAATGAAAAACTGTTTTTT	CASSQQGRPNEKLFF
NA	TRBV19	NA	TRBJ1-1	TGTGCCAGTATATGGGGTTTTGGGGAAAAAAACATGGTGGGGGATGAAGCTTTCTTT	CASIWGFGEKNMVGDEAFF
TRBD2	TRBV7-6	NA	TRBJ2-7	TGTGCCAGCAGCTTAGAACAGGCCAGCGGGGGGTCCGAGCAGTACTTC	CASSLEQASGGSEQYF
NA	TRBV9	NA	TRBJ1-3	TGTGCCAGCAGCGTAGCAGGCTCTGGAAACACCATATATTTT	CASSVAGSGNTIYF
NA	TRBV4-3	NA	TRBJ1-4	TGCGCCAGCAGCCAAGATATATCTAATGAAAAACTGTTTTTT	CASSQDISNEKLFF
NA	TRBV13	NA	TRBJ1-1	TGTGCCAGCAGCTTGCGGAACACTGAAGCTTTCTTT	CASSLRNTEAFF
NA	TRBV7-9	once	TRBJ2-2	TGTGCCAGCAGCTTAGTCGGGGAGCTGTTTTTT	CASSLVGELFF
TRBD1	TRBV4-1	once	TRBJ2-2	TGCGCCAGCAGCCAGGGACAGGGGAACACCGGGGAGCTGTTTTTT	CASSQGQGNTGELFF
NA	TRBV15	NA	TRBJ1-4	TGTGCCACCAGCAGAGATTCAATCACGGAACTGTTTTTT	CATSRDSITELFF
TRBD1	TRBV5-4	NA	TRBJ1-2	TGTGCCAGCAGCTTGAGACAGGGGGCGTATGGCTACACCTTC	CASSLRQGAYGYTF
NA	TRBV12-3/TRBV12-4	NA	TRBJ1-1	TGTGCCAGCAGTCTGGTTGTGAACACTGAAGCTTTCTTT	CASSLVVNTEAFF
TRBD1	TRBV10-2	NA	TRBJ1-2	TGCGCCAGCACCGGACAGGACCTCCGGGGAGGCTACACCTTC	CASTGQDLRGGYTF
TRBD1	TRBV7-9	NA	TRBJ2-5	TGTGCCAGCAGCCATGGGACAGGGGGTCGAGAGACCCAGTACTTC	CASSHGTGGRETQYF
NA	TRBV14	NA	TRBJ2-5	TGTGCCAGCAGCCAAGACTTAGCCAGACAAGAGACCCAGTACTTC	CASSQDLARQETQYF
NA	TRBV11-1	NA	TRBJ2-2	TGTGCCAGCAGCTTGAATAGCGGACTCAGGGGGCTGTTTTTT	CASSLNSGLRGLFF
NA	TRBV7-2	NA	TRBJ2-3	TGTGCCAGCAGCTTAGCCTGGCGGGAAGATACGCAGTATTTT	CASSLAWREDTQYF
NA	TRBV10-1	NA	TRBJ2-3	TGCGCCAGCAGTGGGGGAAGCGGACTCACAGATACGCAGTATTTT	CASSGGSGLTDTQYF
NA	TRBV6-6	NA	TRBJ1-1	TGTGCCAGCACTTCACCCGAAAGTCCCTACACTGAAGCTTTCTTT	CASTSPESPYTEAFF
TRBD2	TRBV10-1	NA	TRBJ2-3	TGCGCCAGCAGTGGCCCCGGGACTAGCGGGGGGGCCGAGCCAGATACGCAGTATTTT	CASSGPGTSGGAEPDTQYF
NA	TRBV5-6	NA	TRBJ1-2	TGTGCCAGCAGCTTGGCGGGGATAATTGGCTACACCTTC	CASSLAGIIGYTF
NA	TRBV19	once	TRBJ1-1	TGTGCCAGTAGTAGGGCAGGCCCTATGAACACTGAAGCTTTCTTT	CASSRAGPMNTEAFF